The 18 T cell receptor beta chains presented below share a single source sample, sequenced in a study of cytomegalovirus exposure and HLA in healthy donors (dated by TCRdb to about 2017). The protocol used for the library was the immunoSEQ multiplex PCR assay. The multiplex PCR relied on a mix of 60 forward primers for TCR Vbeta segments and 13 reverse primers for TCR Jbeta segments. TCRdb holds this immuneACCESS table with in-frame rearrangements only. Some clones are missing; in checked studies, unresolved V genes explain under half, and the rest has no known cause. The table for this sample lists about 120,000 clones; roughly four fifths of them were counted only once. The ten largest clones add up to 1.4% to 1.5% of the sample. The sequencing input was PBMCs. The receptors derive from a woman under 30 in good health and CMV-seronegative.

The chain combines TRBV19 with TRBJ1-2; no definite D call. V lost 6 bases and J lost 6, with 5 bases in between. This CDR3 contains 10 residues. Germline-derived CDR1 and CDR2 are LNHDA and SQIVND (reference sequence). The CDR3 loop reads CASRRDGYTF. For the CDR3, the DNA is TGTGCCAGTAGAAGAGATGGCTACACCTTC.

CDR3 in amino acids: CASSGALAGKSYEQYF. In DNA, the CDR3 is TGTGCCAGCAGCGGGGCGCTCGCGGGAAAATCCTACGAGCAGTACTTC. The rearrangement links TRBV13 to TRBJ2-7, with a weak D call TRBD2 (6 bases). This CDR3 has 16 amino acids. Trimming stripped 5 bases from V and 1 base from J, with 18 bases between. Germline CDR1 reads PRHDT; CDR2 reads FYEKMQ (reference sequence).

This clone was picked up one time. The chain combines TRBV19 with TRBJ2-3, with TRBD2 as a possible D gene (5 bases). This CDR3 region has 16 residues. CDR1 is LNHDA, CDR2 SQIVND, per germline (reference sequence). Deletions cut 3 bases from V and 0 bases from J, with 13 bases between. The CDR3 DNA reads TGTGCCAGTAGTATCACCAAAGCGGTTAGCACAGATACGCAGTATTTT. It is translated as CASSITKAVSTDTQYF.

The V and J genes are TRBV6-5 and TRBJ2-1; D might be TRBD2 (6 bases). Germline V gene lookup returns CDR1 MNHEY and CDR2 SVGAGI. V was clipped by 0 bases and J by 6 bases, with 9 bases between them. The CDR3 is 14 residues long. The chain's CDR3 is CASSYSGGSNEQFF. The DNA of the CDR3 is TGTGCCAGCAGTTACTCTGGAGGGTCCAATGAGCAGTTCTTC.

The chain combines TRBV7-9 with TRBJ1-1; TRBD1 aligns across 11 bases. The V segment lost 4 bases and the J segment 0 bases; nucleotides outside the gene matches: 7. The CDR3 loop spans 17 amino acids. Germline-derived CDR1 and CDR2 are SEHNR and FQNEAQ (reference sequence). CDR3 region: CASSWTGGSLMNTEAFF. The CDR3 region has the DNA TGTGCCAGCAGCTGGACAGGGGGCTCCCTAATGAACACTGAAGCTTTCTTT.

This sequence joins TRBV6-1 and TRBJ1-3, with D perhaps TRBD1 (5 bases). V lost 7 bases and J lost 0, with 13 bases in between. Germline V lookup: CDR1 MNHNS, CDR2 SASEGT. CDR3 length equals 15 residues. Here the CDR3 DNA reads TGTGCCAGCACCCCTAGGACAAGCTCTGGAAACACCATATATTTT. Its protein product is CASTPRTSSGNTIYF.

The CDR3 sequence: CASSVEARQGWGNTIYF. The CDR3 region has the DNA TGTGCCAGCAGCGTAGAGGCGCGGCAGGGGTGGGGAAACACCATATATTTT. This rearrangement joins TRBV9 to TRBJ1-3; possibly TRBD1 for D (6 bases). Germline V CDR1 and CDR2: SGDLS, YYNGEE. V was trimmed by 0 bases and J by 4 bases, leaving 17 bases between them. The CDR3 length is 17 residues.

The chain carries TRBV19 and TRBJ2-7; a possible D gene is TRBD1 (5 bases). The CDR3 contains 13 residues. The germline gives CDR1 LNHDA, CDR2 SQIVND (reference sequence). Here the CDR3 reads CGPQRTISYEQYF. The CDR3 DNA follows: TGTGGTCCTCAACGGACAATCTCCTACGAGCAGTACTTC. Full variable domain (remainder filled in from reference TRBV19 and TRBJ2-7): DGGITQSPKYLFRKEGQNVTLSCEQNLNHDAMYWYRQDPGQGLRLIYYSQIVNDFQKGDIAEGYSVSREKKESFPLTVTSAQKNPTAFYLCGPQRTISYEQYFGPGTRLTVT.

J is TRBJ2-3 and V is TRBV5-1; 7 bases align to TRBD1. Germline CDR1 is SGHRS and CDR2 is YFSETQ. Trimming took 3 bases from V and 5 from J; bases not matched to a gene: 3. The CDR3 runs 13 residues. The CDR3 here is CASSSTGEDTQYF. DNA for the CDR3: TGCGCCAGCAGCTCCACAGGGGAAGATACGCAGTATTTT.

The chain employs TRBV5-5 and TRBJ1-5; the match to TRBD1 covers 9 bases. The CDR3 covers 18 residues. From germline, CDR1 is SGHKS and CDR2 YYEKEE (reference sequence). The trim removed 4 bases at V and 3 bases at J, leaving 14 bases unmatched. CDR3 protein: CASSPQGDRGAYNQPQHF. The CDR3 DNA reads TGTGCCAGCAGCCCCCAGGGTGACAGGGGGGCCTACAATCAGCCCCAGCATTTT.

This clone showed up just a few times. The genes are TRBV7-7 and TRBJ2-2; a weak D match, TRBD2 (5 bases). Germline lookup yields CDR1 SSHAT and CDR2 FNYEAQ (reference sequence). V was trimmed by 1 base and J by 3 bases, leaving 12 bases between them. The CDR3 loop spans 16 amino acids. The DNA of the CDR3 is TGTGCCAGCAGCTTAGGGTCGGGAACGGACACCGGGGAGCTGTTTTTT. This gives the protein CASSLGSGTDTGELFF. The variable domain in full, completed from reference TRBV7-7 and TRBJ2-2, reads GAGVSQSPRYKVTKRGQDVTLRCDPISSHATLYWYQQALGQGPEFLTYFNYEAQPDKSGLPSDRFSAERPEGSISTLTIQRTEQRDSAMYRCASSLGSGTDTGELFFGEGSRLTVL.

The J gene is TRBJ1-3, the V gene TRBV27, with 9 bases fitting TRBD1. The CDR3 covers 15 residues. Per germline, CDR1 MNHEY and CDR2 SMNVEV (reference sequence). Losses at the gene ends were 5 bases for V and 5 bases for J; bases not matched to a gene: 7. The CDR3 DNA follows: TGTGCCAGCAGTACATCACAGGGGGCGAGAAACACCATATATTTT. It codes for CASSTSQGARNTIYF.

The chain carries TRBV11-2 and TRBJ2-1; 10 positions agree with TRBD2. Germline V gene data show CDR1 as SGHAT and CDR2 as FQNNGV. After removal of 3 bases from V and 7 bases from J, the junction contained 15 bases not matched to a gene. The CDR3 contains 18 residues. CDR3 amino acids: CASSLTSGFPGGANEQFF. In DNA, the CDR3 is TGTGCCAGCAGCTTGACTAGCGGGTTCCCAGGGGGGGCAAATGAGCAGTTCTTC.

This clone was counted between two and nine times. The chain couples TRBV5-4 to TRBJ2-4; TRBD1 is a possible D gene (6 bases). The V end was cut by 4 bases, the J end by 12 bases, with 20 bases between. The CDR3 is 14 residues long. Germline V gene lookup returns CDR1 SGHNT and CDR2 YYREEE (reference sequence). In DNA form, the CDR3 reads TGTGCCAGCAGCCAAGGGGGTTTTCGTGACAGTCAGTACTTC. Its translation is CASSQGGFRDSQYF.

This clone was detected only once. The gene calls are TRBV5-6 and TRBJ2-7, with D tentatively TRBD1 (6 bases). CDR1 SGHDT and CDR2 YYEEEE come from the germline V gene. The CDR3 has 15 residues. V was clipped by 0 bases and J by 4 bases, with 14 bases between them. The CDR3 spells CASSLEGVLRYEQYF. The CDR3, as DNA: TGTGCCAGCAGCTTGGAGGGGGTCCTAAGATACGAGCAGTACTTC. The variable domain in full, completed from reference TRBV5-6 and TRBJ2-7, reads DAGVTQSPTHLIKTRGQQVTLRCSPKSGHDTVSWYQQALGQGPQFIFQYYEEEERQRGNFPDRFSGHQFPNYSSELNVNALLLGDSALYLCASSLEGVLRYEQYFGPGTRLTVT.

This clone has only a few counts. The chain's CDR3 is CASTERSGGSQPQHF. CDR3 bases: TGTGCCAGCACCGAAAGGTCGGGGGGCAGCCAGCCCCAGCATTTT. The rearrangement joins TRBV27 to TRBJ1-5; possible D gene TRBD1, 6 bases. The CDR3 contains 15 residues. The germline V gene has CDR1 MNHEY and CDR2 SMNVEV (reference sequence). The V end lost 7 bases, the J end lost 7 bases, and 20 bases lay between the germline ends.

CDR3 in amino acids: CASSDSDSNEQFF. The CDR3 region has the DNA TGTGCCAGCAGTGACTCCGACAGCAATGAGCAGTTCTTC. The rearrangement links TRBV6-4 to TRBJ2-1, with a tentative D call TRBD1 (5 bases). The CDR3 sequence is 13 residues long. The V and J ends lost 0 bases and 6 bases respectively, with 6 bases between them. Germline assignment: CDR1 MRHNA and CDR2 SNTAGT.

The J gene is TRBJ1-1, the V gene TRBV7-9; unclear D gene. The CDR3 covers 13 residues. V dropped 2 bases and J dropped 6 bases, with 10 bases sitting between them. Germline assignment: CDR1 SEHNR and CDR2 FQNEAQ (reference sequence). CDR3 sequence: CASSLRGPAEAFF. In DNA form, the CDR3 reads TGTGCCAGCAGCTTAAGAGGGCCTGCTGAAGCTTTCTTT.